This paragraph reports one T cell receptor (beta chain). Only in-frame clones appear in the TCRdb table, and some are missing; sequencing was by immunoSEQ multiplex PCR. The sample shows about a million clones, 70% to 85% of them seen only once. The CDR3 covers 18 residues. V was clipped by 3 bases and J by 4 bases; unmatched bases: 11. Germline V gives CDR1 MDHEN, CDR2 SYDVKM. This entry is derived from a study of shared clonotypes between healthy human individuals. This chain links TRBV28 with TRBJ2-1; 11 bases fit TRBD2. This TCR came from a man aged 18 to 29 in good health. Some clones in this sample may be carry-over from other donors' samples. Sequencing used memory CD4+ T cells from PBMCs. Specified subset: CD45RA-negative fraction. The CDR3: CASSFATSGKEVYNEQFF. DNA for the CDR3: TGTGCCAGCAGTTTTGCGACTAGCGGGAAAGAAGTTTACAATGAGCAGTTCTTC.